This T cell receptor beta chain comes out of a study of T cell responses to AZD1222 COVID-19 vaccine. Study in general: Combined were second doses at about 4 or about 12 weeks.

As regards this clone: Antigen unknown.

Study findings and constraints: Repertoires were sampled only after the peak T cell response. Clonal diversity was possibly underestimated, and white British individuals and females predominated among donors.

The CDR3 spans 11 residues. V lost 3 bases and J 11 bases, leaving 10 bases between the germline ends. Germline V gene sequence: CDR1 SGHNT, CDR2 YENEEA. The repertoire was sequenced with immunoSEQ multiplex PCR; TCRdb's copy has only in-frame clones and lacks some. The sample holds about 97,000 clones, less than 90% seen once. This TCR came from an adult in good health. The chain is built from TRBV11-3 and TRBJ1-1; possibly TRBD1 for D (6 bases). Sequencing was performed on peripheral blood, taken on day 0 of AZD1222 vaccination. The CDR3 reads CASSLDSMAFF. The CDR3 bases are TGTGCCAGCAGCTTGGACAGCATGGCTTTCTTT.